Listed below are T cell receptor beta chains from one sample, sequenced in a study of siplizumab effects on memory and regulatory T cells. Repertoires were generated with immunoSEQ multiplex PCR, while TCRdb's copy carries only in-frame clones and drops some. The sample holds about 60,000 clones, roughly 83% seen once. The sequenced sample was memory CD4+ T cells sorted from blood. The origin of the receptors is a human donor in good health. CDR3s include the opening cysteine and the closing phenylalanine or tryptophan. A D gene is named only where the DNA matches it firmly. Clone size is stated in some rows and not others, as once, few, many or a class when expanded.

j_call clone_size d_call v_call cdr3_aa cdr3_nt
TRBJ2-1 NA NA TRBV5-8 CASSLGTDPNNNEQFF TGTGCCAGCAGCTTGGGGACAGACCCTAACAACAATGAGCAGTTCTTC
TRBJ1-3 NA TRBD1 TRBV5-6 CASRSTGGGNTIYF TGTGCCAGCAGATCGACAGGGGGCGGAAACACCATATATTTT
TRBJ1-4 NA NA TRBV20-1 CSAAGGEKLFF TGCAGTGCGGCGGGGGGGGAAAAACTGTTTTTT
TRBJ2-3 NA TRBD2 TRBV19 CASSIPASGSNTQYF TGTGCCAGTAGTATCCCCGCTAGCGGGTCAAATACGCAGTATTTT
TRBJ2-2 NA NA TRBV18 CASSLNQGDTGELFF TGTGCCAGCTCACTGAACCAGGGAGACACCGGGGAGCTGTTTTTT
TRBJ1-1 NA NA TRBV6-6 CASSQQGWDTEAFF TGTGCCAGCAGCCAACAGGGATGGGACACTGAAGCTTTCTTT
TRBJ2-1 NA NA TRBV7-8 CASSLGHLSYNEQFF TGTGCCAGCAGCCTCGGACACCTCTCCTACAATGAGCAGTTCTTC
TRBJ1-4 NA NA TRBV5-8 CASSSPGAGSEKLFF TGTGCCAGCAGCTCGCCCGGGGCTGGGAGCGAAAAACTGTTTTTT
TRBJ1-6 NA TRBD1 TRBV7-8 CASSSRDRVFSGNSPLHF TGTGCCAGCAGCTCCCGGGACAGGGTATTTTCGGGTAATTCACCCCTCCACTTT
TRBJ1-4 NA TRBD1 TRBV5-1 CASSRTGLTNEKLFF TGCGCCAGCAGCAGGACAGGGCTAACTAATGAAAAACTGTTTTTT
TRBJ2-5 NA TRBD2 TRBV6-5 CASSYSGTSGGETQYF TGTGCCAGCAGTTACTCGGGGACTAGCGGGGGAGAGACCCAGTACTTC
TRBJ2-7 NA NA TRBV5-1 CASSSDSGRYEQYF TGCGCCAGCAGTTCGGACAGTGGGAGGTACGAGCAGTACTTC
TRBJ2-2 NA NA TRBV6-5 CASREPFTGELFF TGTGCCAGCAGAGAGCCTTTCACCGGGGAGCTGTTTTTT
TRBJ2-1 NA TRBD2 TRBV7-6 CASSLAGGAIEQFF TGTGCCAGCAGCTTAGCCGGGGGGGCCATTGAGCAGTTCTTC
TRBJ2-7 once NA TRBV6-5 CASRTLYEQYF TGTGCCAGCAGGACTCTCTACGAGCAGTACTTC
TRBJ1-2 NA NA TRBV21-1 CASSDRTGGIYGYTF TGTGCCAGCAGCGACAGGACAGGGGGCATCTATGGCTACACCTTC
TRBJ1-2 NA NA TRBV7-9 CASSGQPNYGYTF TGTGCCAGCAGCGGACAGCCCAACTATGGCTACACCTTC
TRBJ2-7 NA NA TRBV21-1 CASSEDLWGHEQYF TGTGCCAGCAGCGAGGACCTATGGGGCCACGAGCAGTACTTC
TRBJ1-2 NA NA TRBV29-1 CSVVGDDGYTF TGCAGCGTTGTTGGCGACGATGGCTACACCTTC
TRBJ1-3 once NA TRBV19 CASSIGGFTTIYF TGTGCCAGTAGTATTGGGGGATTTACCACCATATATTTT
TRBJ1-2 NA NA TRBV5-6 CASSSQGYGYTF TGTGCCAGCAGCTCCCAAGGTTATGGCTACACCTTC
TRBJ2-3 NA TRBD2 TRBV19 CASSIGPSGRWPDTQYF TGTGCCAGTAGTATAGGACCTAGCGGGAGGTGGCCAGATACGCAGTATTTT
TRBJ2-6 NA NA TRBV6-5 CASRLLRLGANVLTF TGTGCCAGCAGGCTTCTACGCCTGGGGGCCAACGTCCTGACTTTC
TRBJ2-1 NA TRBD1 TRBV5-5 CASSPGTGTVDSLLF TGTGCCAGCAGCCCCGGAACCGGGACAGTGGATAGCTTGCTCTTC
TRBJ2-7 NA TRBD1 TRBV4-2 CASSHVVGQGSREQYF TGTGCCAGCAGCCATGTAGTGGGACAGGGATCGCGAGAGCAGTACTTC
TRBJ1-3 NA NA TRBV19 CASSTQGGAGNTIYF TGTGCCAGTAGTACCCAGGGAGGTGCGGGAAACACCATATATTTT
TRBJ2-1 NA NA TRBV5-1 CASRSRTYNEQFF TGCGCCAGCAGATCGAGGACCTACAATGAGCAGTTCTTC
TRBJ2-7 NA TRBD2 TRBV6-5 CASSYSKGGVYEQYF TGTGCCAGCAGTTACTCGAAGGGAGGGGTCTACGAGCAGTACTTC
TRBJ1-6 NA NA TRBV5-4 CASSLDGGGSSPLHF TGTGCCAGCAGCTTGGATGGAGGGGGGAGTTCACCCCTCCACTTT
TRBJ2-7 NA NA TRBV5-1 CASSLVSGLHEQYF TGCGCCAGCAGCTTGGTAAGCGGTCTCCACGAGCAGTACTTC
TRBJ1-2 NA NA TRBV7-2 CASSSRAGANYGYTF TGTGCCAGCAGCTCCCGGGCAGGGGCTAACTATGGCTACACCTTC
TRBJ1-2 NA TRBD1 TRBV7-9 CASTPSGTGGYGYTF TGTGCCAGCACCCCCAGCGGGACAGGGGGCTATGGCTACACCTTC
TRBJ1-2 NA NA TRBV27 CASKGVGGYTF TGTGCCAGCAAAGGGGTGGGTGGCTACACCTTC
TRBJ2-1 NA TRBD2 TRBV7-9 CASRGGTSGGWTYNEQFF TGTGCCAGCAGGGGCGGGACTAGCGGGGGGTGGACCTACAATGAGCAGTTCTTC
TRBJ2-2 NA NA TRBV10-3 CATLTSLNTGELFF TGTGCTACCTTAACATCCTTAAACACCGGGGAGCTGTTTTTT
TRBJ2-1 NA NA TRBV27 CASSLSASARGEQFF TGTGCCAGCAGTTTATCGGCCTCCGCAAGGGGTGAGCAGTTCTTC
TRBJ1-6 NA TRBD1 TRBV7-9 CASSLTGGSPLHF TGTGCCAGCAGCTTAACAGGGGGATCACCCCTCCACTTT
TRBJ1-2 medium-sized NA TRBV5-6 CASSTTGYGYTF TGTGCCAGCAGTACTACAGGCTATGGCTACACCTTC
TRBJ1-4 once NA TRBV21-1 CASSRDVEKLFF TGTGCCAGCAGCCGGGACGTTGAAAAACTGTTTTTT
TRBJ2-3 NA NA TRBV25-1 CASTRAGTDTQYF TGTGCCTCGACTCGGGCCGGCACAGATACGCAGTATTTT
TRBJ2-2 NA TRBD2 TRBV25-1 CASSESGRGPNTGELFF TGTGCCAGCAGTGAATCCGGGAGGGGCCCGAACACCGGGGAGCTGTTTTTT
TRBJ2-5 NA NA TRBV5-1 CASSLERREKETQYF TGCGCCAGCAGCTTGGAGCGGCGGGAAAAAGAGACCCAGTACTTC
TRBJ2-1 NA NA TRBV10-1 CASSESGPSSNEQFF TGCGCCAGCAGTGAGTCCGGTCCTAGTAGCAATGAGCAGTTCTTC
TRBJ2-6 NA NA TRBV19 CASSSQGHSSGANVLTF TGTGCCAGTAGTTCTCAGGGACATTCCTCTGGGGCCAACGTCCTGACTTTC
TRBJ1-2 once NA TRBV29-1 CSVDRSQARDGYTF TGCAGCGTTGACCGAAGTCAAGCCCGGGATGGCTACACCTTC
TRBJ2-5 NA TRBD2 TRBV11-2 CASRAGEGETQYF TGTGCCAGTCGAGCGGGAGAGGGAGAGACCCAGTACTTC